This entry features one T cell receptor beta chain sequence. Its matching antigen is unknown. Negative isolation yielded CD8+ and CD4+ T cells; FACS enriched TEMRA cells. The sample originates from a study of CD8 T cells in Susac syndrome. Whole-study results and caveats: The TCR sequencing and HLA analysis in the study involved a relatively small number of individuals, as the study acknowledged.

Random hexamers primed reverse transcription of about 0.5 to 1 ug RNA. Multiplex immunoSEQ PCR targeted 54 Vbeta and 13 Jbeta TCR beta segments. TCRdb reprocessed the immunoSEQ multiplex PCR reads via MiXCR and lists one record per CDR3 protein. The table lists under 200,000 distinct CDR3 sequences, approximately 95% of them singletons. The CDR3 is made up of 14 amino acids. With 2 bases clipped from V and 9 bases from J, the junction kept 3 bases outside the gene matches. The rearrangement joins TRBV12-3 or TRBV12-4 to TRBJ2-7, with 14 bases identical to TRBD2. Sample: CD8+ T cells from PBMCs. The receptor comes from a human donor with multiple sclerosis. CDR3 sequence reads: CASSLSTSGRGQYF. Written as DNA, the CDR3 is TGTGCCAGCAGTTTATCGACTAGCGGGAGGGGGCAGTACTTC.